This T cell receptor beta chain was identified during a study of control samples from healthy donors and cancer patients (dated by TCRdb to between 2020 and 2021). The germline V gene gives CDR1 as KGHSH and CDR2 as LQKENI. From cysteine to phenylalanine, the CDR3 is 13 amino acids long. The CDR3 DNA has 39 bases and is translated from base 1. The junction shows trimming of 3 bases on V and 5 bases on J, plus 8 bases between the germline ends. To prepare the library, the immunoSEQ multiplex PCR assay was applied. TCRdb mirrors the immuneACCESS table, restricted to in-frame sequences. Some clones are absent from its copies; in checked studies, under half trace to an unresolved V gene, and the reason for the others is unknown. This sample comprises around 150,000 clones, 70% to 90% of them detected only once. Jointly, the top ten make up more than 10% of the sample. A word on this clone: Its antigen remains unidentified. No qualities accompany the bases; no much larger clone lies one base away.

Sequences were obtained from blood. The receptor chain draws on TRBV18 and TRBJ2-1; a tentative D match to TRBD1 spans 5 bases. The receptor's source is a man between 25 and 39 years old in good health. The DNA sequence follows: TGTGCCAGCTCACCCAACAGGAACAATGAGCAGTTCTTC. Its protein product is CASSPNRNNEQFF.